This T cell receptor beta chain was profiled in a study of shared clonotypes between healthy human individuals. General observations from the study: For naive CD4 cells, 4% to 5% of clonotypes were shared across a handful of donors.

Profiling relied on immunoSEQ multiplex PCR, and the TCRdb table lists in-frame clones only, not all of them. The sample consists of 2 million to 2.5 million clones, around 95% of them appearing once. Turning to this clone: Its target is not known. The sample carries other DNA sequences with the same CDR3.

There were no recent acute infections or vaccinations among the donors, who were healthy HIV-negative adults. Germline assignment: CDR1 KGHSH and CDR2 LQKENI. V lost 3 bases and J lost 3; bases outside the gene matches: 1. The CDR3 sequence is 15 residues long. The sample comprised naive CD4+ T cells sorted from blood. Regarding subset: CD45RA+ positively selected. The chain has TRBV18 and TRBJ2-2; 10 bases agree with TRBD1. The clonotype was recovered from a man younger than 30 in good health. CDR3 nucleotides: TGTGCCAGCTCACCCGGACAGGGGGACACCGGGGAGCTGTTTTTT. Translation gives CASSPGQGDTGELFF.